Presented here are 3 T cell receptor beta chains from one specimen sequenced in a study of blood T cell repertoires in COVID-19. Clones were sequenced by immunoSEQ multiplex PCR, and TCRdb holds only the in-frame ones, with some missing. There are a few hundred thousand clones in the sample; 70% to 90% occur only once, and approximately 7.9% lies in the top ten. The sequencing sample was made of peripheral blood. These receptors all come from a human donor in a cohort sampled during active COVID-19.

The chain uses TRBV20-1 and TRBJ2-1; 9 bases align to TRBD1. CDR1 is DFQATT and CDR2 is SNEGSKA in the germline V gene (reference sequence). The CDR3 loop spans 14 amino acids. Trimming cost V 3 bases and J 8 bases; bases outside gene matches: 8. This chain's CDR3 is CSASPLGQGDEQFF. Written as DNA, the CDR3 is TGCAGTGCTAGTCCCCTGGGACAGGGCGATGAGCAGTTCTTC.

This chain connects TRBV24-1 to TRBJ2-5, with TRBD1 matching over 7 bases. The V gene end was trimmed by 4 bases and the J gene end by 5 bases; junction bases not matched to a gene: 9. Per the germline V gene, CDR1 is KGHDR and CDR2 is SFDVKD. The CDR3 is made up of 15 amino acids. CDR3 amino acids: CATSDLTGLRETQYF. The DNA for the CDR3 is TGTGCCACCAGTGACCTGACAGGGTTACGGGAGACCCAGTACTTC.

CDR3 protein: CASSQRAGTGPAGYGYTF. For the CDR3, the DNA is TGTGCCAGCTCACAGAGAGCCGGGACAGGACCCGCGGGCTATGGCTACACCTTC. This sequence joins TRBV18 and TRBJ1-2, with 8 nucleotides matching TRBD1. Germline loops: CDR1 KGHSH, CDR2 LQKENI. V trimming: 4 bases; J trimming: 4 bases; junction bases outside the gene matches: 17. The CDR3 is 18 amino acids.